These 16 T cell receptor beta chains share one sample of origin, sequenced in a study. TCRdb reanalysed the reads using MiXCR and keeps one entry per CDR3 protein. The sample comprises about 970 distinct CDR3 sequences, about 24% of which are singletons, and around 39% rests with the top ten. Material: CD8+ T cells (not recorded whether cultured). All receptors derive from a male donor.

This clonotype is categorized as large. V and J are TRBV16 and TRBJ1-6; D is undetermined. V was pared by 1 base and J by 9 bases, with 13 bases between. Per germline, CDR1 KGHSY and CDR2 FQNENV. The CDR3 sequence is 15 residues long. The CDR3 sequence is CASSQYDTFISPLHF. CDR3 nucleotide sequence: TGTGCCAGCAGCCAATACGACACTTTTATTTCACCCCTCCACTTT.

In its sample, this clonotype ranks as large. CDR3 DNA sequence: TGTGCCAGCAGCTCTACAAGGACATGGGACACTGAAGCTTTCTTT. This translates into CASSSTRTWDTEAFF. The J gene is TRBJ1-1, the V gene TRBV7-8; possibly TRBD1 for D (5 bases). This CDR3 is built from 15 residues. Trimming pared 4 bases from V and 3 bases from J, leaving 15 bases between. Germline CDR1 and CDR2: SGHVS and FQNEAQ. The full variable domain, its missing parts supplied by reference TRBV7-8 and TRBJ1-1, is GAGVSQSPRYKVAKRGQDVALRCDPISGHVSLFWYQQALGQGPEFLTYFQNEAQLDKSGLPSDRFFAERPEGSVSTLKIQRTQQEDSAVYLCASSSTRTWDTEAFFGQGTRLTVV.

For this clonotype: A much larger clonotype is one base distant, so this may be a read error. The V call is TRBV7-9, the J call TRBJ2-5; no clear D. V was trimmed by 6 bases and J by 5 bases, leaving 13 bases between them. The CDR3 sequence is 13 residues long. Germline-derived CDR1 and CDR2 are SEHNR and FQNEAQ (reference sequence). The CDR3 DNA reads as TGTGCCAGCAGGGTTGAATACGCGGAGACCCAGTACTTC. Translating it yields CASRVEYAETQYF.

In regard to this clonotype: This may be a read error: a much more frequent sequence differs by one nucleotide. This chain links TRBV6-4 with TRBJ2-3; the match to TRBD2 covers 7 bases. Trimming removed 2 bases from V and 4 bases from J; junction bases left unmatched: 12. The CDR3 is 17 residues long. Germline-derived CDR1 and CDR2 are MRHNA and SNTAGT. The CDR3 loop reads CASSDKPGIAGPDTQYF. CDR3 nucleotides: TGTGCCAGCAGTGACAAACCGGGAATAGCGGGCCCAGATACGCAGTATTTT.

The J gene is TRBJ2-2, the V gene TRBV20-1, with 7 bases aligning to TRBD1. Trimming removed 2 bases from V and 3 bases from J; junction bases left unmatched: 3. The CDR3 has 14 residues. CDR1 and CDR2 (germline): DFQATT, SNEGSKA (reference sequence). The CDR3 nucleotides are TGCAGTGCTAGAACCCAGGGGGACACCGGGGAGCTGTTTTTT. Amino acid sequence: CSARTQGDTGELFF.

This clonotype was observed a few times. The CDR3 reads CSARELAGPGNEQFF. CDR3 DNA: TGCAGTGCTAGGGAACTAGCGGGTCCCGGGAATGAGCAGTTCTTC. The rearrangement joins TRBV20-1 to TRBJ2-1; 9 bases fit TRBD2. J was trimmed by 7 bases and V by 3 bases; bases with no gene match: 10. Germline loops: CDR1 DFQATT, CDR2 SNEGSKA (reference sequence). The CDR3 runs 15 residues.

Sample share makes this clonotype large. The chain employs TRBV27 and TRBJ2-7, with 10 bases fitting TRBD1. J lost 2 bases, V lost 5 bases, and 15 bases had no gene match. CDR1 MNHEY and CDR2 SMNVEV come from the germline V gene (reference sequence). The CDR3 totals 18 residues. The CDR3, as DNA: TGTGCCAGCAGTCCCCTTACCTTAGACAGGGGGCTTACCTACGAGCAGTACTTC. Protein: CASSPLTLDRGLTYEQYF.

In its sample, this clonotype ranks as large. This chain uses TRBV28 with TRBJ2-3; D is unresolved. The CDR3 covers 11 residues. The germline V gene has CDR1 MDHEN and CDR2 SYDVKM. Trimming cost V 3 bases and J 3 bases, with 1 base left between them. DNA for the CDR3: TGTGCCAGCAGTTTTACAGATACGCAGTATTTT. Residues: CASSFTDTQYF.

Relative to its sample, this clonotype is medium-sized (0.01 to 0.1%). The V call is TRBV29-1, the J call TRBJ2-6, with D possibly matching TRBD1 (6 bases). The V gene lost 6 bases and the J gene lost 0 bases, with 12 bases spanning the gap. Germline CDR1 SQVTM, CDR2 ANQGSEA. The CDR3 totals 15 residues. The CDR3 DNA reads TGCAGCGTAGCAGGACAGCCCTCTGGGGCCAACGTCCTGACTTTC. Amino acid sequence: CSVAGQPSGANVLTF.

Notes on this clonotype: This may arise from a read error, as a much more abundant clone is one base away. This chain's CDR3 is CSVTFGAGGTEAFF. The CDR3 coding sequence is TGCAGCGTTACATTTGGGGCAGGAGGCACTGAAGCTTTCTTT. The rearrangement joins TRBV29-1 to TRBJ1-1; D is possibly TRBD1 (5 bases). Germline V gene lookup returns CDR1 SQVTM and CDR2 ANQGSEA. This CDR3 spans 14 amino acids. V dropped 5 bases and J dropped 4 bases, with 17 bases sitting between them.

This clonotype rates as medium-sized. The chain has TRBV7-6 and TRBJ1-1; D gene ambiguous. With 0 bases removed from V and 5 bases from J, the gap between germline ends came to 7 bases. The CDR3 covers 13 residues. CDR1 and CDR2 from the germline V gene are SGHVS and FNYEAQ. The CDR3 DNA sequence: TGTGCCAGCAGCTTAGCGTCATCGACTGAAGCTTTCTTT. Its translation: CASSLASSTEAFF.

This clonotype was observed a few times. Given a much more abundant clone one base away, this may be a read error. The J gene is TRBJ2-5, the V gene TRBV7-9, with D unclear. The germline V gene has CDR1 SEHNR and CDR2 FQNEAQ (reference sequence). V was clipped by 9 bases and J by 2 bases, with 13 bases between them. CDR3 length: 13 amino acids. Written as DNA, the CDR3 is TGTGCCAGAAGGCTTTTGGGGCAAGAGACCCAGTACTTC. It specifies CARRLLGQETQYF. Full variable domain (missing parts from reference TRBV7-9 and TRBJ2-5): DTGVSQNPRHKITKRGQNVTFRCDPISEHNRLYWYRQTLGQGPEFLTYFQNEAQLEKSRLLSDRFSAERPKGSFSTLEIQRTEQGDSAMYLCARRLLGQETQYFGPGTRLLVL.

The chain couples TRBV4-3 to TRBJ2-3; 10 bases align to TRBD2. This CDR3 region has 16 residues. Germline V gene data show CDR1 as LGHNA and CDR2 as YSLEER. J lost 0 bases, V lost 3 bases, and 3 bases had no gene match. The CDR3 region has the DNA TGCGCCAGCAGCCATCAACTAGCGGGAAGCACAGATACGCAGTATTTT. This sequence encodes CASSHQLAGSTDTQYF.

This clonotype has more than one count but fewer than ten. The rearrangement uses TRBV20-1 and TRBJ2-3, with 12 bases identical to TRBD2. The CDR3 covers 15 residues. Losses at the gene ends were 6 bases for V and 4 bases for J; bases not matched to a gene: 8. Per germline, CDR1 DFQATT and CDR2 SNEGSKA (reference sequence). The CDR3 DNA sequence: TGCAGTGCGCCCGCTAGCGGGAGGGAAGCAGATACGCAGTATTTT. The encoded protein is CSAPASGREADTQYF.

This clonotype was counted between two and nine times. With a much larger clone just one base away, this may be a read error. The chain has TRBV2 and TRBJ1-2, with a weak D call TRBD1 (6 bases). V was trimmed by 7 bases and J by 6 bases, leaving 12 bases between them. In germline, CDR1 is SNHLY, CDR2 FYNNEI. CDR3 length: 12 amino acids. CDR3 sequence reads: CASTDRRHGYTF. The CDR3 DNA follows: TGTGCCAGCACAGACAGGCGCCATGGCTACACCTTC. The full variable domain, with the rest looked up from reference TRBV2 and TRBJ1-2, is EPEVTQTPSHQVTQMGQEVILRCVPISNHLYFYWYRQILGQKVEFLVSFYNNEISEKSEIFDDQFSVERPDGSNFTLKIRSTKLEDSAMYFCASTDRRHGYTFGSGTRLTVV.

This clonotype is medium-sized by share. The rearrangement links TRBV24-1 to TRBJ1-1; D might be TRBD1 (5 bases). The length of the CDR3 is 14 residues. V was trimmed by 1 base and J by 8 bases, leaving 13 bases between them. From germline, CDR1 is KGHDR and CDR2 SFDVKD. The CDR3 nucleotides are TGTGCCACCAGTGATTTCGTGGGGGGGACGGAAGCTTTCTTT. Amino acid sequence: CATSDFVGGTEAFF.